This T cell receptor beta chain emerged from a study of blood T cell repertoires in COVID-19. Overall study: Researchers got acute and convalescent COVID-19 samples from the United States, Italy and Spain. The analysed material was cDNA or gDNA that came from T cells, B-cell-depleted T cells, or PBMCs.

The CDR3 has 13 amino acids. Trimming removed 1 base at V and 1 base at J, with 2 bases between. Germline V gives CDR1 SGHAT, CDR2 FQNNGV. In the source study's methods: Cell counts per sample came from amplifying reference gene primers. Sequenced by immunoSEQ multiplex PCR; TCRdb stores in-frame clones only, minus some. The V and J calls and clone size are taken from that table; D and trimming were inferred from the DNA. The sample shows roughly 68,000 clones, roughly 88% of them seen only once. The TCR originated in a woman aged 60-75 years with COVID-19, enrolled during active disease. The specimen was peripheral blood. The chain joins TRBV11-2 to TRBJ2-1; D call uncertain. The CDR3 spells CASSLASYNEQFF. DNA for the CDR3: TGTGCCAGCAGCTTAGCATCCTACAATGAGCAGTTCTTC.